These 28 T cell receptor beta chains were all obtained from the same sample, sequenced in a study of identical twins. TCRdb independently ran MiXCR on the 5' RACE reads; one entry per CDR3 protein. The table records around 250,000 distinct CDR3 sequences, approximately 8.6% of them present only once. This sample also appeared in a second study, on yellow fever vaccine responses in identical twins.

The sequencing sample was made of CD8+ T cells sorted from blood. These receptors were taken from a woman aged 18-29 years in good health.

In this sample, this clonotype turned up many times. The rearrangement uses TRBV20-1 and TRBJ1-5, with unresolved D. Between the trimmed V and J ends, which lost 2 bases and 2 bases, there was a span of 16 bases. This CDR3 is built from 16 residues. The germline CDR1 and CDR2 sequences are DFQATT and SNEGSKA (reference sequence). The CDR3 spells CSARHTGLTGNQPQHF. The CDR3, as DNA: TGCAGTGCTAGACATACGGGGTTAACGGGCAATCAGCCCCAGCATTTT.

In its sample, this clonotype was seen a few times. V usage is TRBV27 and J usage is TRBJ2-7, with 11 bases fitting TRBD2. The CDR3 length is 14 residues. CDR1 is MNHEY and CDR2 is SMNVEV in the germline V gene (reference sequence). The V and J ends lost 5 bases and 3 bases, in that order; junction bases with no gene match: 3. DNA of the CDR3: TGTGCCAGCAGTCCAACTAGCGGGGGCTACGAGCAGTACTTC. As protein: CASSPTSGGYEQYF.

This clonotype was seen a handful of times. V gene TRBV6-4 combines with J gene TRBJ2-1, with 10 bases matching TRBD2. The CDR3 covers 12 residues. The trim removed 10 bases at V and 9 bases at J, leaving 6 bases unmatched. From germline, CDR1 is MRHNA and CDR2 SNTAGT. CDR3 sequence (DNA): TGTGCCACCTCAGCGGGGGGGCGTGAGCAGTTCTTC. Protein sequence: CATSAGGREQFF.

At least ten counts were recorded for this clonotype. The chain couples TRBV6-2 or TRBV6-3 to TRBJ2-1; D is uncertain. From germline, CDR1 is MNHEY and CDR2 SVGEGT. CDR3 length: 15 amino acids. Trimming removed 5 bases at V and 7 bases at J, with 18 bases between. This chain's CDR3 is CASSPRTYKRNEQFF. The CDR3 DNA reads as TGTGCCAGCAGTCCCAGGACCTATAAAAGAAATGAGCAGTTCTTC.

The rearrangement joins TRBV3-1 to TRBJ2-2, with 13 nucleotides matching TRBD2. This CDR3 contains 21 residues. J was trimmed by 1 base and V by 2 bases; bases with no gene match: 13. The germline V gene has CDR1 LGHDT and CDR2 YNNKEL (reference sequence). CDR3 nucleotide sequence: TGTGCCAGCAGCCAAAAGCCCCCACTAGCGGGGGGGCCGGTGAACACCGGGGAGCTGTTTTTT. Translation: CASSQKPPLAGGPVNTGELFF.

This clonotype was counted a few times. V and J are TRBV5-6 and TRBJ2-2; D gene ambiguous. The length of the CDR3 is 15 residues. Deletions cut 0 bases from V and 0 bases from J, with 6 bases between. Germline V gene data show CDR1 as SGHDT and CDR2 as YYEEEE. CDR3 sequence (DNA): TGTGCCAGCAGCTTGGGGGCCTCGAACACCGGGGAGCTGTTTTTT. Translating it yields CASSLGASNTGELFF.

In its sample, this clonotype was seen many times. The chain recombines TRBV5-1 with TRBJ2-7; D is perhaps TRBD1 (5 bases). The germline gives CDR1 SGHRS, CDR2 YFSETQ. The length of the CDR3 is 15 residues. Trimming cost V 7 bases and J 0 bases, with 17 bases left between them. The CDR3 DNA reads as TGCGCCAGCTCTGTCAATCCAGACAGCTCCTACGAGCAGTACTTC. This gives the protein CASSVNPDSSYEQYF.

This clonotype was seen only once. The DNA is omitted, as the CDR3 cannot be located on it reliably, and the CDR3 follows TCRdb's listing. The rearrangement uses TRBV7-9 and TRBJ2-1; TRBD1 is taken as the D call from the table, unchecked against the DNA. The CDR3 is 16 residues long, ends included. CDR1 SEHNR and CDR2 FQNEAQ come from the germline V gene (reference sequence). CDR3 sequence: CASSPSFGEGYNEQFF.

This clonotype was found many times. A read error may produce the germline difference seen at one junction end. The rearrangement joins TRBV12-3 or TRBV12-4 to TRBJ2-7, with no clear D. The CDR3 runs 12 residues. Here the CDR3 DNA reads TGTGCCAGCAGCTTAGGGACCTACGAGCAGTACTTC. This encodes CASSLGTYEQYF.

This clonotype has ten or more counts. The chain is built from TRBV29-1 and TRBJ2-5, with 16 bases lining up with TRBD2. The CDR3 runs 14 residues. Germline loops: CDR1 SQVTM, CDR2 ANQGSEA. V lost 8 bases to trimming and J lost 5 bases; unmatched junction nucleotides: 5. For the CDR3, the DNA is TGCAGCATATTGGGACTAGCGGGGGGGGAGACCCAGTACTTC. It encodes CSILGLAGGETQYF.

In its sample, this clonotype was seen many times. The rearrangement links TRBV29-1 to TRBJ2-1; 10 bases line up with TRBD2. This CDR3 contains 14 residues. Trimming at V came to 4 bases and at J to 7 bases, leaving 7 bases not matched to a gene. From germline, CDR1 is SQVTM and CDR2 ANQGSEA. The CDR3 DNA reads TGCAGCGTTGTCCCTAGCGGGAGTTTTAATGAGCAGTTCTTC. This sequence encodes CSVVPSGSFNEQFF.

This clonotype was counted between two and nine times. The chain combines TRBV20-1 with TRBJ2-1; 11 nucleotides line up with TRBD1. J lost 6 bases, V lost 3 bases, and 4 bases had no gene match. The germline V gene encodes CDR1 DFQATT and CDR2 SNEGSKA (reference sequence). The CDR3 runs to 14 residues. The CDR3 loop is CSASAGTGGNEQFF. In DNA, the CDR3 is TGCAGTGCTAGCGCCGGGACAGGGGGCAATGAGCAGTTCTTC.

V and J are TRBV6-1 and TRBJ2-3; TRBD2 aligns across 13 bases. The CDR3 sequence is 18 residues long. Germline-derived CDR1 and CDR2 are MNHNS and SASEGT. V shed 6 bases, J shed 0 bases, and the junction held 9 bases outside the gene matches. CDR3 nucleotide sequence: TGTGCCAGCAGCCTCGGACTAGCGGGGGCAAGGAGCACAGATACGCAGTATTTT. Translated: CASSLGLAGARSTDTQYF.

The CDR3 reads CASGLDTEAFF. The CDR3, as DNA: TGTGCTAGTGGGCTGGACACTGAAGCTTTCTTT. The chain couples TRBV12-5 to TRBJ1-1; D remains unclear. Trimming shortened V by 6 bases and J by 3 bases, and 5 bases separated the two germline ends. Germline lookup yields CDR1 LGHNT and CDR2 FRNRAP. The CDR3 extends over 11 amino acids.

The chain couples TRBV12-3 or TRBV12-4 to TRBJ2-7; 9 bases fit TRBD2. The CDR3 has 14 amino acids. V gave up 4 bases and J gave up 5 bases; unmatched junction bases: 6. In DNA, the CDR3 is TGTGCCAGCAGTTCCCGACTAGCGGTAGACGAGCAGTACTTC. Translated, it gives CASSSRLAVDEQYF.

This chain joins TRBV4-2 and TRBJ2-7; TRBD2 aligns across 9 bases. Germline CDR1 LGHNA, CDR2 YNFKEQ. V dropped 0 bases and J dropped 3; count of bases not matched to a gene: 3. CDR3 length: 15 amino acids. Here the CDR3 reads CASSQESSGSYEQYF. CDR3 sequence (DNA): TGTGCCAGCAGCCAAGAAAGTAGCGGGAGCTACGAGCAGTACTTC.

In its sample, this clonotype was seen a few times. The rearrangement uses TRBV7-8 and TRBJ2-1, with 8 bases lining up with TRBD2. V shed 3 bases, J shed 9 bases, and the junction held 7 bases outside the gene matches. In germline, CDR1 is SGHVS, CDR2 FQNEAQ. The CDR3 totals 14 residues. The CDR3 region is CASSFREGVGEQFF. The CDR3 DNA sequence: TGTGCCAGCAGCTTCCGGGAGGGCGTCGGTGAGCAGTTCTTC.

The chain carries TRBV7-2 and TRBJ1-5, with 10 bases fitting TRBD1. This CDR3 is 14 amino acids long. J was trimmed by 5 bases and V by 5 bases; bases with no gene match: 3. CDR1 SGHTA and CDR2 FQGNSA come from the germline V gene. CDR3 nucleotide sequence: TGTGCCAGCAGCCCGGGACAGGGGTATCAGCCCCAGCATTTT. Its protein product is CASSPGQGYQPQHF.

In its sample, this clonotype was seen many times. The chain links TRBV4-1 to TRBJ1-6, with D unresolved. The CDR3 loop spans 12 amino acids. Trimming took off 8 bases at V and 10 bases at J, with 12 bases between the two ends. Per the germline V gene, CDR1 is MGHRA and CDR2 is YSYEKL. CDR3 sequence (DNA): TGCGCCAGCCGAGCCTCGGGATCACCCCTCCACTTT. As protein: CASRASGSPLHF.

In its sample, this clonotype was seen a few times. The rearrangement uses TRBV5-1 and TRBJ2-7; no reliable D call. There are 13 residues in the CDR3. Germline CDR1 SGHRS, CDR2 YFSETQ. Trimming stripped 3 bases from V and 6 bases from J, with 13 bases between. CDR3 sequence: CASSSPPVIEQYF. DNA for the CDR3: TGCGCCAGCAGCTCGCCTCCTGTGATCGAGCAGTACTTC.

At least ten counts were recorded for this clonotype. The J gene is TRBJ2-2, the V gene TRBV6-4; the D is unclear. This CDR3 is 15 amino acids long. The ends were cut back, 0 bases at V and 3 bases at J, with 8 bases in the middle. The V gene's germline CDR1 is MRHNA and CDR2 SNTAGT. CDR3 amino acids: CASSDSAADTGELFF. Written as DNA, the CDR3 is TGTGCCAGCAGTGACTCGGCAGCTGACACCGGGGAGCTGTTTTTT.

The chain uses TRBV6-5 and TRBJ2-3, with D perhaps TRBD1 (6 bases). CDR1 MNHEY and CDR2 SVGAGI come from the germline V gene. Trimming took 4 bases from V and 4 from J, leaving 12 bases between them. This CDR3 has 14 residues. This CDR3 reads CASSSMDSADTQYF. The CDR3 bases are TGTGCCAGCAGTTCCATGGACAGCGCAGATACGCAGTATTTT.

This clonotype turned up a few times. This chain uses TRBV28 with TRBJ2-2; the match to TRBD2 covers 8 bases. Germline V gene sequence: CDR1 MDHEN, CDR2 SYDVKM. The CDR3 is 15 residues long. Trimming took 6 bases from V and 4 from J; bases not matched to a gene: 7. The CDR3 is CASSPGGAVTGELFF. CDR3 bases: TGTGCCAGCAGCCCCGGGGGGGCTGTCACCGGGGAGCTGTTTTTT.

The rearrangement links TRBV20-1 to TRBJ2-7; 8 nucleotides agree with TRBD2. The CDR3 is 15 amino acids. After removal of 0 bases from V and 3 bases from J, the junction contained 7 bases not matched to a gene. Germline V CDR1 and CDR2: DFQATT, SNEGSKA (reference sequence). CDR3 region: CSARDPTSGNYEQYF. The CDR3 coding sequence is TGCAGTGCTAGAGATCCCACTAGCGGAAACTACGAGCAGTACTTC.

This clonotype was detected only a few times. The chain carries TRBV10-3 and TRBJ2-1; tentatively, D is TRBD1 (6 bases). This CDR3 spans 13 amino acids. CDR1 and CDR2 from the germline V gene are ENHRY and SYGVKD. The ends were cut back, 10 bases at V and 2 bases at J, with 12 bases in the middle. The CDR3 protein is CATSGAPYNEQFF. The CDR3 region has the DNA TGTGCCACCTCAGGGGCACCCTACAATGAGCAGTTCTTC.

This clonotype was detected a few times. The chain combines TRBV29-1 with TRBJ1-1; D gene uncertain. This CDR3 is 11 amino acids long. V gave up 4 bases and J gave up 7 bases, with 10 bases separating them. The germline V gene has CDR1 SQVTM and CDR2 ANQGSEA. The CDR3 sequence is CSVVGRSEAFF. In nucleotides, the CDR3 is TGCAGCGTTGTAGGTAGGAGTGAAGCTTTCTTT. Looking up the rest from reference TRBV29-1 and TRBJ1-1 gives the full variable domain: SAVISQKPSRDICQRGTSLTIQCQVDSQVTMMFWYRQQPGQSLTLIATANQGSEATYESGFVIDKFPISRPNLTFSTLTVSNMSPEDSSIYLCSVVGRSEAFFGQGTRLTVV.

The V and J genes are TRBV11-2 and TRBJ2-3, with 11 bases matching TRBD2. The germline V gene encodes CDR1 SGHAT and CDR2 FQNNGV. CDR3 length: 16 residues. The V segment lost 4 bases and the J segment 0 bases; nucleotides outside the gene matches: 3. CDR3 DNA sequence: TGTGCCAGCAGCTCGGGACTAGCGGTTAGCACAGATACGCAGTATTTT. Its protein is CASSSGLAVSTDTQYF. Together with reference TRBV11-2 and TRBJ2-3, the CDR3 gives the full variable domain: EAGVAQSPRYKIIEKRQSVAFWCNPISGHATLYWYQQILGQGPKLLIQFQNNGVVDDSQLPKDRFSAERLKGVDSTLKIQPAKLEDSAVYLCASSSGLAVSTDTQYFGPGTRLTVL.

This clonotype was detected only a few times. The V gene is TRBV6-1, the J gene TRBJ2-7; perhaps TRBD2 as D (5 bases). The V and J ends lost 6 bases and 0 bases respectively, with 15 bases between them. The length of the CDR3 is 15 residues. Germline V gene sequence: CDR1 MNHNS, CDR2 SASEGT. The CDR3 sequence: CASSANPGSSYEQYF. The CDR3 coding sequence is TGTGCCAGCAGCGCCAACCCGGGGAGCTCCTACGAGCAGTACTTC.